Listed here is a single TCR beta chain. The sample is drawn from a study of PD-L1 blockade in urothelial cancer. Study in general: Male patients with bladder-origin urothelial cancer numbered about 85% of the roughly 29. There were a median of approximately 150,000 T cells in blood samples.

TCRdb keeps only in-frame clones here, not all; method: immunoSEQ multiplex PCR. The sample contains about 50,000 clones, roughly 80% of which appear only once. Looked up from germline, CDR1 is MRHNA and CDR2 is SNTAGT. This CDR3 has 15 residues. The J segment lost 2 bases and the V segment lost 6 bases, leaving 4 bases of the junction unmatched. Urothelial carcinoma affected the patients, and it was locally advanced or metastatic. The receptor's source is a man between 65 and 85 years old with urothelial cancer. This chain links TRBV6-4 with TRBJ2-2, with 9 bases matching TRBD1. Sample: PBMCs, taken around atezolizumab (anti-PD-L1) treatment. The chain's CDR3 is CASRPTGGNTGELFF. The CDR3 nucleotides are TGTGCCAGCAGGCCGACAGGGGGTAACACCGGGGAGCTGTTTTTT.